The clone carrying this TCR beta chain came up many times. RNA transcripts were the source from which TCR beta CDR3 regions were amplified. The first round was an RT-PCR with HTBI primers, and the second round was a multiplex PCR. A single record per CDR3 protein comes from TCRdb applying MiXCR to the multiplex PCR reads. The repertoire has tens of thousands of distinct CDR3 sequences, 52% of them found once; the top ten carry roughly 18%. The data are from a study of Graves' ophthalmopathy and Graves' hyperthyroidism. Trimming took off 0 bases at V and 10 bases at J, with 19 bases between the two ends. Per germline, CDR1 MGHRA and CDR2 YSYEKL. This CDR3 contains 16 residues.

What was sequenced was peripheral blood. The clonotype was recovered from an adult man with Graves' ophthalmopathy. The chain joins TRBV4-1 to TRBJ1-5; the D gene is possibly TRBD1 (5 bases). This CDR3 is CASSQETSGTQGPQHF. The DNA of the CDR3 is TGCGCCAGCAGCCAAGAAACATCAGGGACGCAGGGCCCCCAGCATTTT.